In this sample, the clone carrying this TCR beta chain turned up many times. Its antigen is as yet unknown. J lost 3 bases, V lost 4 bases, and 21 bases had no gene match. Germline values: CDR1 SGDLS, CDR2 YYNGEE. CDR3 length equals 20 residues. The data were obtained in a study of T-cell reconstitution after alpha-beta-depleted transplantation in children. Broader study findings: It was surviving recipient T cells and thymic progenitors that gave some patients high TCRbeta diversity at day 60. Hyperexpanded clones declined; after one year, newly produced T cells mostly supplied diversity. In patients about two months after transplant, alpha-beta T cells reportedly arose from several hundred expanded graft clones.

Unique molecular identifiers were incorporated during preparation of the TCRbeta library. One entry per CDR3 protein, called by TCRdb with MiXCR from the PCR reads. Among about 200,000 distinct CDR3 sequences listed, roughly 6.5% were seen once. The TCR was taken from a girl under three years old with combined immunodeficiency, due to receive a stem cell transplant. The sequences come from PBMCs, collected before TCRalphabeta/CD19-depleted stem cell transplant. The chain recombines TRBV9 with TRBJ2-3; TRBD2 aligns across 9 bases. The CDR3 region has the DNA TGTGCCAGCAGCACTTCCCTAGAAGTAGCGGGAGCAGGGAGGACAGATACGCAGTATTTT. Protein product: CASSTSLEVAGAGRTDTQYF. Supplemented by reference TRBV9 and TRBJ2-3, the full variable domain reads DSGVTQTPKHLITATGQRVTLRCSPRSGDLSVYWYQQSLDQGLQFLIQYYNGEERAKGNILERFSAQQFPDLHSELNLSSLELGDSALYFCASSTSLEVAGAGRTDTQYFGPGTRLTVL.